This TCR beta chain is from a study of PD-1 blockade in classical Hodgkin lymphoma (TCRdb year 2020). For the study in its entirety: Nivolumab dosing was 3 mg/kg intravenously every 2 weeks, continuing until either disease progression or unacceptable toxicity. The study used CyTOF and TCR beta sequencing to define a peripheral blood immune signature of response to PD-1 blockade in classical Hodgkin lymphoma.

The Qiagen DNeasy kit was used to extract genomic DNA both from unsorted PBMCs and from the negatively selected CD4+ and CD8+ fractions. Amplification of TCR beta CDR3 regions was done by immunoSEQ multiplex PCR with primers that anneal to V and J segments. Amplification bias was minimized using a synthetic immune receptor repertoire, and residual bias was removed computationally after sequencing. Under the source paper's analysis protocol: Repertoire diversity was quantified as the Shannon entropy index using custom Python scripts. Unsorted, CD4+ and CD8+ repertoires were analyzed separately, except for combined analyses in which CD4+ and CD8+ sequences were merged in silico. Clonal expansion was defined as at least a 2-fold frequency increase after treatment relative to C1D1, with a pseudocount of 0.5 for undetected baseline clones. Clones with 0 or 1 copy at C1D1 were classified as singleton clones, and clones with 2 or more copies were classified as non-singleton clones. Clones expanded in unsorted samples were labelled as CD4+, CD8+ or unknown by matching protein sequences in sorted samples from the same patient. Wilcoxon tests were applied to paired samples to test diversity changes from C1D1 to C4D1. The source is immuneACCESS, and TCRdb retained only in-frame sequences with V and J called. Part of the clones is not carried over; for the studies checked, unresolved V genes explain less than half of this, and the remainder is unexplained. V and J calls and clone size are given by that table; D and trimming were obtained from the DNA. The sample data list 20,000 to 25,000 clones, and 60% to 75% of these were observed just once. About 19% of the sample is held by the ten biggest clonotypes.

Results the study describes overall, beyond this receptor: Baseline diversity similar to that of newly diagnosed patients was observed in trial patients achieving complete response, whereas significantly lower diversity was observed in partial responders and progressors. Baseline TCR diversity was reported to be lower in newly diagnosed patients than in healthy donors, and even lower in relapsed/refractory patients. A significant rise by C4D1 was seen in CD4+ but not CD8+ TCR diversity (p=0.0027 vs p=0.16), with the rise being most apparent in complete responders (p=0.02). Lower diversity was observed in patients in whom nivolumab was started less than 1 year after ASCT, and these patients were excluded from later analyses so that confounding by immune reconstitution would be avoided. The study was limited to a single clinical trial cohort, and causes of repertoire differences, possibly disease activity or prior therapy, remained undefined.

CDR1 and CDR2 were assigned from the germline V gene as SGHRS and YFSETQ. Reading from cysteine to phenylalanine, the CDR3 counts 13 amino acids. Only the CDR3 DNA is retained, 39 bases long and in frame from the first base. For this chain, trimming is 3 bases at the V end and 7 bases at the J end, and the number of junction bases without a gene match is 2. In regard to this clone: Its cognate antigen has yet to be identified. Per-base quality was not reported, and no clone a single base away is much larger than it.

Taken with the paper, the label for time point translates to: cycle 4 day 1 (C4D1), after less than 7 weeks of nivolumab. Relapse after autologous stem cell transplantation had occurred in all trial patients, and cohorts A, B and C were distinguished by prior brentuximab vedotin exposure. A total of about 51 patients with relapsed/refractory classical Hodgkin lymphoma made up the trial cohort, and each patient's best overall response was complete response, partial response or progressive disease. Single-agent nivolumab was administered to trial patients in the multi-cohort phase II CheckMate 205 trial. An independent review committee assessed best overall response by applying the 2007 International Working Group response criteria. Trial PBMCs were obtained immediately prior to nivolumab initiation (C1D1) and on therapy at cycle 2 day 1 and cycle 4 day 1. Peripheral blood was collected in 8 mL Vacutainer Cell Preparation Tubes, from which PBMCs were isolated by centrifugation and then cryopreserved.

The sequence is built from TRBV5-1 and TRBJ1-1, with 11 central nucleotides matching TRBD1. The sequences come from peripheral blood mononuclear cells (PBMCs), collected before the fourth cycle of nivolumab. This clonotype was sampled from a human donor with classical Hodgkin lymphoma. The DNA reads as follows: TGCGCCAGCAGCTCTGGGACAGGGGGTGAAGCTTTCTTT. It encodes CASSSGTGGEAFF.